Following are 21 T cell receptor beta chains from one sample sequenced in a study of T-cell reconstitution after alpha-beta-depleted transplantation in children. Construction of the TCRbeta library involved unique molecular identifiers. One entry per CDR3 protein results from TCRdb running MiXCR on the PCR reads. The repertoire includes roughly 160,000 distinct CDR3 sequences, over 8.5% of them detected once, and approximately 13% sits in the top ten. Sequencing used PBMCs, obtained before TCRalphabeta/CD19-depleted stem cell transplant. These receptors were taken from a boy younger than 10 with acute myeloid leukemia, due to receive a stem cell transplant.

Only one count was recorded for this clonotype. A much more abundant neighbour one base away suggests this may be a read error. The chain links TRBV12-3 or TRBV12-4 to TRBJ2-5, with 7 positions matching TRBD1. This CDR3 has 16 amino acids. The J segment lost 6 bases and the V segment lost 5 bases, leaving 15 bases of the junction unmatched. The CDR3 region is CASSMRQGTGLKTQYF. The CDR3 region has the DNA TGTGCCAGCAGTATGCGACAGGGAACAGGTTTAAAGACCCAGTACTTC.

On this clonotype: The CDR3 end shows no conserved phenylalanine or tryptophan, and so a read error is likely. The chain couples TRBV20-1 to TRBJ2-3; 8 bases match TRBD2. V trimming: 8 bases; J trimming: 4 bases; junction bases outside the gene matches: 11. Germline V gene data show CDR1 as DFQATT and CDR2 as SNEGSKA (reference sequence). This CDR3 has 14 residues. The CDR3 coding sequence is TGCAGTACCATATGGGCAGCGGGAGCAGATACGCAGTATCTT. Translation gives CSTIWAAGADTQYL.

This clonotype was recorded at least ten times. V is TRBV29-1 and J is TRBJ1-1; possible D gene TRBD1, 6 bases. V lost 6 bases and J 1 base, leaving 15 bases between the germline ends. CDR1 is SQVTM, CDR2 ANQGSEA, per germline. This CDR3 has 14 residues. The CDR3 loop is CSVALYRANTEAFF. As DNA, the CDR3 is TGCAGCGTAGCGCTCTACAGGGCGAACACTGAAGCTTTCTTT.

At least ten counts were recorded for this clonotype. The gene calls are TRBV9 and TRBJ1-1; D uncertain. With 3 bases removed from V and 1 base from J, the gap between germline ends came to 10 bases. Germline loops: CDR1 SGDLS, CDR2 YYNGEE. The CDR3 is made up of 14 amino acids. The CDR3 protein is CASSAQQSNTEAFF. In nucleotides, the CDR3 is TGTGCCAGCAGCGCCCAACAGTCGAACACTGAAGCTTTCTTT.

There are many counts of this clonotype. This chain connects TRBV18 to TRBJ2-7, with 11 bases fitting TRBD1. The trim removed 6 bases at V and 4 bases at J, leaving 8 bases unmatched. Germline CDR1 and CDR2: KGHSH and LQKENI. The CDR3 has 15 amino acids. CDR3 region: CASSQGQGAEYEQYF. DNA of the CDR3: TGTGCCAGCTCCCAAGGACAGGGGGCAGAGTACGAGCAGTACTTC.

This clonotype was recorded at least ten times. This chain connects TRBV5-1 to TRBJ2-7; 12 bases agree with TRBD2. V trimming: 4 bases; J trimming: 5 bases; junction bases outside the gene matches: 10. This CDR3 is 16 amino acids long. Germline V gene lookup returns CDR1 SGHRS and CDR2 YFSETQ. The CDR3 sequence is CASSPGLAGKSNEQYF. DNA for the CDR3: TGCGCCAGCAGCCCAGGACTAGCGGGAAAATCGAACGAGCAGTACTTC.

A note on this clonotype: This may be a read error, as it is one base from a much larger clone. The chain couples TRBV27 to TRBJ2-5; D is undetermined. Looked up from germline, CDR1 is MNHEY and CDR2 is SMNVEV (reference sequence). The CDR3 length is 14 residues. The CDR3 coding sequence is TGTGCCAGCAGTCCAGGTCGGCGCCAAGAGACCCCGTACTTC. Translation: CASSPGRRQETPYF.

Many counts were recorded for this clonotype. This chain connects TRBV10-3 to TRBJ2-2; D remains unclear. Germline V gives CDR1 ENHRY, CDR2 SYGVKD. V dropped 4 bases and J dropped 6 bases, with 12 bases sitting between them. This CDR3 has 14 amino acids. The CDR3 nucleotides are TGTGCCATCAGTGGTGGTTTTGCTTCCGGGGAGCTGTTTTTT. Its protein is CAISGGFASGELFF.

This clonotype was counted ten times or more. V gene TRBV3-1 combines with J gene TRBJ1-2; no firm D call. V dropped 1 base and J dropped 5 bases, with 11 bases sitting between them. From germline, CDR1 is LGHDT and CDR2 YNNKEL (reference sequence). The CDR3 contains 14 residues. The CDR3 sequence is CASSQVERDYGYTF. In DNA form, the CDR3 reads TGTGCCAGCAGCCAAGTAGAGAGGGATTATGGCTACACCTTC.

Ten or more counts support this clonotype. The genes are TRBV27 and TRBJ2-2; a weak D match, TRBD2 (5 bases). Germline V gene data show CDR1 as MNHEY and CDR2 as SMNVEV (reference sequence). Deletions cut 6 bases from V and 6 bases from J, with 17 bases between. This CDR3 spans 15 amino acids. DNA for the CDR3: TGTGCCAGCAGCCCCACAACTAGGTGGGCCGGGGAGCTGTTTTTT. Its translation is CASSPTTRWAGELFF.

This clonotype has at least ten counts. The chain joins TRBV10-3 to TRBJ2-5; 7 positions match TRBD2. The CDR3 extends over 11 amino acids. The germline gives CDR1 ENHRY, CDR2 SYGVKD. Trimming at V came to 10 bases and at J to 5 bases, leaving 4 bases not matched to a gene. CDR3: CATLAAETQYF. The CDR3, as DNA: TGTGCCACCCTAGCGGCGGAGACCCAGTACTTC.

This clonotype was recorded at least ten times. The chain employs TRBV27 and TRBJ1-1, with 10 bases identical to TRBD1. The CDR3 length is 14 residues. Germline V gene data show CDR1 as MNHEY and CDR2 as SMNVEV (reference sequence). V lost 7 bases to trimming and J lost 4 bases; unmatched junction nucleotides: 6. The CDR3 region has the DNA TGTGCCAGCACTCCGACAGGGGGCGGCACTGAAGCTTTCTTT. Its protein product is CASTPTGGGTEAFF.

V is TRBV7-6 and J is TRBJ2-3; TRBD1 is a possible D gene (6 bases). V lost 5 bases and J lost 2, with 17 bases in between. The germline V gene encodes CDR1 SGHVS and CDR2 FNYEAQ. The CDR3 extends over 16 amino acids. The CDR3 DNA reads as TGTGCCAGCAGCGATAAGCACAGGGCTCCCACAGATACGCAGTATTTT. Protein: CASSDKHRAPTDTQYF.

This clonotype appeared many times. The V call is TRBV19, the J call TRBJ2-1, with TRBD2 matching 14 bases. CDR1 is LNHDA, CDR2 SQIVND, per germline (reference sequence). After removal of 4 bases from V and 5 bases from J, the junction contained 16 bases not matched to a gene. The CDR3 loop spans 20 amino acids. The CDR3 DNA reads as TGTGCCAGTAGTACGAGGGGACTAGCGGGAGACCCTCGGGGTGACAATGAGCAGTTCTTC. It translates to CASSTRGLAGDPRGDNEQFF.

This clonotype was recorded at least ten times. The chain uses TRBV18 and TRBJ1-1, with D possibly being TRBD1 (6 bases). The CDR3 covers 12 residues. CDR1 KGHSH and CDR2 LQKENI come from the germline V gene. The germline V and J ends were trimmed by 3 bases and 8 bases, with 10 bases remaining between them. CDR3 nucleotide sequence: TGTGCCAGCTCACCCCAACAGGGAGAAGCTTTCTTT. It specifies CASSPQQGEAFF.

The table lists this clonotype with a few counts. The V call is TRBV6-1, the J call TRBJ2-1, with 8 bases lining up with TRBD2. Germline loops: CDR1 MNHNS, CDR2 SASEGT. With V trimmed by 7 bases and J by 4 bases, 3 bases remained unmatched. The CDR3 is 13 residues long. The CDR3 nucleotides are TGTGCCAGCAAGCGGGAGTTATACAATGAGCAGTTCTTC. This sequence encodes CASKRELYNEQFF.

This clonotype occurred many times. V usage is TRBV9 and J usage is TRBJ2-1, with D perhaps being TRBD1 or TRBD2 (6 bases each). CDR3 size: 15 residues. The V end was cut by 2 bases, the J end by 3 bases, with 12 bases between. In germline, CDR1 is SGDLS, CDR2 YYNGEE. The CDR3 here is CASSVRGDDYNEQFF. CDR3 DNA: TGTGCCAGCAGCGTTAGGGGGGACGACTACAATGAGCAGTTCTTC.

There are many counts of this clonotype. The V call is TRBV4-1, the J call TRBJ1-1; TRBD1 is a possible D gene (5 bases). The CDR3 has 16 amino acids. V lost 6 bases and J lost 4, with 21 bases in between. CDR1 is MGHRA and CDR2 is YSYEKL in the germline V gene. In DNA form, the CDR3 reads TGCGCCAGCAGGGGTCCCTTGGTCCGCGGGGGCACTGAAGCTTTCTTT. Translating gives CASRGPLVRGGTEAFF.

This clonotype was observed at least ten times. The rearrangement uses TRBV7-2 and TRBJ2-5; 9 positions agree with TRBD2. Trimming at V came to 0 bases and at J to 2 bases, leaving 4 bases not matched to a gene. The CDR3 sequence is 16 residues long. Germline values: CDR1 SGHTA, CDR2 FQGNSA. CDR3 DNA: TGTGCCAGCAGCTTAGCTGCGGGGGGGCTTCAAGAGACCCAGTACTTC. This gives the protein CASSLAAGGLQETQYF.

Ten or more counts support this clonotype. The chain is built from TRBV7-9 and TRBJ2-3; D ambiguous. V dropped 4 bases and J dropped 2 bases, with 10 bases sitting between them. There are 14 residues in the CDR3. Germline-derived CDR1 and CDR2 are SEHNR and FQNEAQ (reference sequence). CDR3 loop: CASSSVDNTDTQYF. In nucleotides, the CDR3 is TGTGCCAGCAGCTCCGTTGACAACACAGATACGCAGTATTTT.

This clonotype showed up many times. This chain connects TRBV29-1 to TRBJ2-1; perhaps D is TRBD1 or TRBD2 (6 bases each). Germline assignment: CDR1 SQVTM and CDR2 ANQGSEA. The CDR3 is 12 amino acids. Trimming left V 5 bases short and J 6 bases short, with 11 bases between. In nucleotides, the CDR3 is TGCAGCGTTCTTCCGGGGGCCAATGAGCAGTTCTTC. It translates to CSVLPGANEQFF.